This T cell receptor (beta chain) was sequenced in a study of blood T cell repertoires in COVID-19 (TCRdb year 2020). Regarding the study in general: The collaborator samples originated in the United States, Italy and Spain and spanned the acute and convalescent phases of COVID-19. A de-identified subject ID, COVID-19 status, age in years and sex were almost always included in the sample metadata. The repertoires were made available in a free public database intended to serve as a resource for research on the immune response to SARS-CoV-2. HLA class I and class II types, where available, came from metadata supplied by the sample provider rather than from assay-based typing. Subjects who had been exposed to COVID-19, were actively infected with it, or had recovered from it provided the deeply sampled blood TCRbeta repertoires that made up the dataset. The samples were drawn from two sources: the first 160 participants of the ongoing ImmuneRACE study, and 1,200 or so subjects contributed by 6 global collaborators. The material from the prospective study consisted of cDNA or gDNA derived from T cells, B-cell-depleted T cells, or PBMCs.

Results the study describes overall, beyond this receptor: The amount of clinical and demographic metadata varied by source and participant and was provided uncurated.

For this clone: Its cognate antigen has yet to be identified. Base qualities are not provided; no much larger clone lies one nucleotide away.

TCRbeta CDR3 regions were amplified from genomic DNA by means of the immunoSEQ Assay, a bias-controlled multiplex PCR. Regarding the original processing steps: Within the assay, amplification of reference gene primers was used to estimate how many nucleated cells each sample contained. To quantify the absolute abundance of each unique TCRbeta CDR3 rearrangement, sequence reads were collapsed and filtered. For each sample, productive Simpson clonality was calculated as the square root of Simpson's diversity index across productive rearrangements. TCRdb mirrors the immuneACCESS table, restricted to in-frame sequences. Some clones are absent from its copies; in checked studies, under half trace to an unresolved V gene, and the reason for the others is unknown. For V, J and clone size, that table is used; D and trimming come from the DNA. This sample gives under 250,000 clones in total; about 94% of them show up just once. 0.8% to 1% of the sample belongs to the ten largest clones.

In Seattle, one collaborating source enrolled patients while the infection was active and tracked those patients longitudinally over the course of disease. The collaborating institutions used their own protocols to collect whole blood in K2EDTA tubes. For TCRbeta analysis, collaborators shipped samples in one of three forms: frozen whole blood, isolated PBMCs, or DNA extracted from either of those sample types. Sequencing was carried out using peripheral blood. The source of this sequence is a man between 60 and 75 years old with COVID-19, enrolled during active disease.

Read as DNA, the sequence is TGTGCCAGTAGTATAGTTGGGCAGGGGATTTATGGCTACACCTTC. Translated, it reads CASSIVGQGIYGYTF. The V and J segments used are TRBV19 and TRBJ1-2; perhaps TRBD1 is the D gene, with 6 bases matching. The germline ends are 14 bases apart after V is trimmed by 1 base and J by 5 bases. There are 15 amino acids in the CDR3, from cysteine to phenylalanine inclusive. The DNA shown is the 45-base CDR3, in frame from base 1. Via the germline V gene (reference sequence), CDR1 is LNHDA and CDR2 SQIVND.